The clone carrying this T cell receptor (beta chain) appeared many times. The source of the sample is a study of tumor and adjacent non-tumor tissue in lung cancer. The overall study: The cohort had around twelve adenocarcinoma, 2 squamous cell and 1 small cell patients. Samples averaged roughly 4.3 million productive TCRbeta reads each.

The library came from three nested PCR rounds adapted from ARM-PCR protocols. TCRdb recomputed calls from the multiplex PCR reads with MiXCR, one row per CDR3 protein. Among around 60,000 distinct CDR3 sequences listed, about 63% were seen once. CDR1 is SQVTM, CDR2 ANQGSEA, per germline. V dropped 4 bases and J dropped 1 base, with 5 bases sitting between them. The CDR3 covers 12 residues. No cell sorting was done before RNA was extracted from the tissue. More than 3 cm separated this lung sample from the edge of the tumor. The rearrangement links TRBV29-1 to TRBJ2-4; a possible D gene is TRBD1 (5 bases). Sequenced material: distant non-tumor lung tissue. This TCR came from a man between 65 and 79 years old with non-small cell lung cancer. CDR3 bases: TGCAGCGTTGCAGGGGCCAAAAACATTCAGTACTTC. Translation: CSVAGAKNIQYF.